These 3 T cell receptor beta chains were sequenced from one sample in a study of CD8 T cells in Susac syndrome. cDNA came from roughly 0.53 to 1 ug RNA primed by random hexamers. TCRdb re-called the immunoSEQ multiplex PCR reads through MiXCR, storing one row per CDR3 protein. The table lists roughly 400,000 distinct CDR3 sequences, 85% to 90% of them singletons. Sample: CD8+ T cells from PBMCs. All receptors derive from a human donor with multiple sclerosis.

Note on this clonotype: Germline and junction disagree at one end, which may indicate a read error. This chain connects TRBV6-1 to TRBJ2-7, with 16 bases fitting TRBD2. CDR3 length equals 16 residues. The V gene's germline CDR1 is MNHNS and CDR2 SASEGT. CDR3 in amino acids: CATLGTSGRASDEQYF. The CDR3 DNA reads as TGTGCCACCTTAGGGACTAGCGGGAGGGCCTCCGACGAGCAGTACTTC.

The chain has TRBV13 and TRBJ1-4, with D tentatively TRBD1 (5 bases). There are 12 residues in the CDR3. Germline CDR1 PRHDT, CDR2 FYEKMQ (reference sequence). V lost 4 bases, J lost 10 bases, and 10 bases lay in between. DNA of the CDR3: TGTGCCAGCAGCTCTGGGACCTCAAAACTGTTTTTT. It is translated as CASSSGTSKLFF.

The table lists this clonotype with a few counts. This chain's CDR3 is CASSYPPRGYEQYF. DNA of the CDR3: TGTGCCAGCAGCTACCCTCCGCGGGGCTACGAGCAGTACTTC. The gene calls are TRBV11-2 and TRBJ2-7, with D possibly matching TRBD2 (6 bases). V gave up 4 bases and J gave up 3 bases, with 13 bases separating them. This CDR3 spans 14 amino acids. Germline CDR1 SGHAT, CDR2 FQNNGV.